This T cell receptor (beta chain) derives from a study of CD8 T cells in ankylosing spondylitis. Concerning this clonotype: Its target is not known.

Findings and caveats of the study: Within ankylosing spondylitis blood, a TCR beta motif made up of several highly homologous variants appeared to be characteristic. Reportedly, matched ankylosing spondylitis synovial fluid was significantly enriched for disease-linked clones.

By quantitative 5'-RACE with molecular barcodes, the TCR beta libraries were made. TCRdb reanalysed the 5' RACE reads using MiXCR and keeps one entry per CDR3 protein. The sample yields 700,000 to 1,000,000 distinct CDR3 sequences, approximately 12% seen once. Trimming shortened V by 6 bases and J by 0 bases, and 13 bases separated the two germline ends. CDR1 is SGHRS and CDR2 is YFSETQ in the germline V gene. The CDR3 is 14 residues long. This TCR came from a male donor with ankylosing spondylitis. The sample comprised blood, either unsorted or a sorted T cell fraction (not recorded which). The chain couples TRBV5-1 to TRBJ2-7; maybe TRBD1 (6 bases). The CDR3 loop is CASTEDSLSYEQYF. CDR3 sequence (DNA): TGCGCCAGCACCGAGGACAGCCTCTCCTACGAGCAGTACTTC.